The 11 T cell receptor beta chains below come from one sample, sequenced in a study of PD-L1 blockade in urothelial cancer. Assay: immunoSEQ multiplex PCR; the TCRdb copy retains only in-frame clones and omits some. In the table there are roughly 45,000 clones, 70% to 90% of which are singletons. Time point indicated: peripheral blood 6 weeks after treatment start. Sequenced here: PBMCs, sampled around atezolizumab (anti-PD-L1) treatment. These receptors all stem from an older man with urothelial cancer.

The J gene is TRBJ1-1, the V gene TRBV29-1; D is uncertain. The CDR3 has 13 amino acids. Germline CDR1 SQVTM, CDR2 ANQGSEA. The V end was cut by 4 bases, the J end by 1 base, with 10 bases between. The CDR3, as DNA: TGCAGCGTTGGGCCACCCGAGAACACTGAAGCTTTCTTT. As protein: CSVGPPENTEAFF.

The genes are TRBV30 and TRBJ2-4, with a weak D call TRBD2 (5 bases). The CDR3 sequence is 12 residues long. Trimming shortened V by 0 bases and J by 8 bases, and 8 bases separated the two germline ends. Germline V lookup: CDR1 GTSNPN, CDR2 SVGIG (reference sequence). As DNA, the CDR3 is TGTGCCTGGAGTGTTGCCGGGGACATTCAGTACTTC. As protein: CAWSVAGDIQYF.

The rearrangement joins TRBV2 to TRBJ1-1, with TRBD1 matching 8 bases. V was pared by 2 bases and J by 1 base, with 3 bases of the junction left unmatched. The CDR3 has 15 residues. The germline gives CDR1 SNHLY, CDR2 FYNNEI. CDR3 in DNA: TGTGCCAGCAGTGAACGGGACAGGTGGAACACTGAAGCTTTCTTT. It codes for CASSERDRWNTEAFF.

The J gene is TRBJ2-1, the V gene TRBV28, with D perhaps TRBD1 (6 bases). Germline V CDR1 and CDR2: MDHEN, SYDVKM. The germline V and J ends were trimmed by 6 bases and 13 bases, with 10 bases remaining between them. This CDR3 has 10 amino acids. DNA of the CDR3: TGTGCCAGCAGCCACAGGGATCAGTTCTTC. Translation gives CASSHRDQFF. The variable domain in full, with the rest retrieved from reference TRBV28 and TRBJ2-1, is DVKVTQSSRYLVKRTGEKVFLECVQDMDHENMFWYRQDPGLGLRLIYFSYDVKMKEKGDIPEGYSVSREKKERFSLILESASTNQTSMYLCASSHRDQFFGPGTRLTVL.

Here the CDR3 DNA reads TGCGCCAGCAGCCCACGGGACAGGGGGCGTCTCTACGAGCAGTACTTC. Residues: CASSPRDRGRLYEQYF. The V and J genes are TRBV4-1 and TRBJ2-7; 12 positions match TRBD1. The CDR3 spans 16 residues. Unmatched junction bases numbered 7, after V lost 4 bases and J lost 3 bases. Germline V gene sequence: CDR1 MGHRA, CDR2 YSYEKL.

This chain connects TRBV2 to TRBJ2-7; D is ambiguous. Germline assignment: CDR1 SNHLY and CDR2 FYNNEI. The CDR3 has 13 amino acids. V lost 4 bases to trimming and J lost 4 bases, with 11 bases between them. The CDR3 bases are TGTGCCAGCAGTGTTGAGCTCCCGTACGAGCAGTACTTC. It codes for CASSVELPYEQYF.

About this clone: Other nucleotide sequences in the sample specify the same CDR3. The chain recombines TRBV7-9 with TRBJ2-7, with D possibly TRBD1 on 5 matching bases. Germline V CDR1 and CDR2: SEHNR, FQNEAQ (reference sequence). The CDR3 spans 12 residues. V dropped 2 bases and J dropped 3 bases, with 5 bases sitting between them. The chain's CDR3 is CASSLQGYEQYF. The CDR3 DNA is TGTGCCAGCAGCTTACAGGGCTACGAGCAGTACTTC.

J is TRBJ2-7 and V is TRBV14; TRBD2 matches at 9 bases. Trimming removed 4 bases from V and 4 bases from J; junction bases left unmatched: 2. This CDR3 has 13 residues. Germline CDR1 and CDR2: SGHDN and FVKESK. CDR3 DNA: TGTGCCAGCAGCCTTCTAGCGGGATACGAGCAGTACTTC. Translating it yields CASSLLAGYEQYF.

The rearrangement joins TRBV11-1 to TRBJ1-4; TRBD1 agrees at 7 bases. V was clipped by 5 bases and J by 8 bases; unmatched bases: 5. Looked up from germline, CDR1 is SGHAT and CDR2 is FQDESV (reference sequence). There are 13 residues in the CDR3. The CDR3 coding sequence is TGTGCCAGCAGCCCCTCGACAGGGGAAAAACTGTTTTTT. This codes for CASSPSTGEKLFF.

The rearrangement links TRBV9 to TRBJ2-1, with D uncertain. CDR3 size: 15 residues. V dropped 0 bases and J dropped 6 bases, with 13 bases sitting between them. Germline V gives CDR1 SGDLS, CDR2 YYNGEE. DNA of the CDR3: TGTGCCAGCAGCGTAGATATCAGTGGGCGCAATGAGCAGTTCTTC. Its protein is CASSVDISGRNEQFF.

This chain links TRBV30 with TRBJ2-7; 8 bases align to TRBD1. After removal of 3 bases from V and 3 bases from J, the junction contained 10 bases not matched to a gene. Germline CDR1 GTSNPN, CDR2 SVGIG (reference sequence). CDR3 length: 15 amino acids. The CDR3 loop reads CAWRLTGGEGYEQYF. Written as DNA, the CDR3 is TGTGCCTGGAGACTTACAGGGGGTGAGGGCTACGAGCAGTACTTC.